The rows below give T cell receptor beta chains drawn from one sample of a study of response to subunit inactivated influenza vaccine. TCRdb recomputed calls from the RT-PCR reads with MiXCR, one row per CDR3 protein. The repertoire consists of around 480,000 distinct CDR3 sequences, with approximately 11% occurring once and the leading ten covering roughly 12%. The sequencing used PBMCs from blood, collected around seven weeks after vaccination. These receptors all come from a man aged 45-60 years who received an inactivated influenza vaccine. CDR3s include the opening cysteine and the closing phenylalanine or tryptophan. Fields, in order: V gene, J gene, clone size, D gene, CDR3 DNA, CDR3 protein. The D gene is left open where the match is weak. Expanded clones get a size class; other rows say once, few or many, or leave the size out.

TRBV3-1	TRBJ2-2	NA	NA	TGTGCCAGCAGCCAAGACAGGGTCAGGAACACCGGGGAGCTGTTTTTT	CASSQDRVRNTGELFF
TRBV4-3	TRBJ2-6	few	NA	TGCGCCAGCAGCCACCTAGAGTCCGGGGCCAACGTCCTGACTTTC	CASSHLESGANVLTF
TRBV4-1	TRBJ1-2	many	NA	TGCGCCAGCAGCCAAGATTGGGGAAAAGGGGGCTACACCTTC	CASSQDWGKGGYTF
TRBV5-6	TRBJ1-5	many	NA	TGTGCCAGCAGCTTACTCTCAGGCGCTAATCAGCCCCAGCATTTT	CASSLLSGANQPQHF
TRBV6-2/TRBV6-3	TRBJ1-5	NA	NA	TGTGCCAGCAGTTCCGCAATCAATAGCAATCAGCCCCAGCATTTT	CASSSAINSNQPQHF
TRBV7-2	TRBJ2-7	NA	TRBD1	TGTGCCAGCAGCTTAACCGGGACAGAAACCTACGAGCAGTACTTC	CASSLTGTETYEQYF
TRBV7-9	TRBJ2-7	few	NA	TGTGCCAGCAGCTTAGGGCAGGGTTCCCACGAGCAGTACTTC	CASSLGQGSHEQYF
TRBV4-1	TRBJ2-3	few	NA	TGCGCCAGCAGCCAAGATCCCCGAGTAGATACGCAGTATTTT	CASSQDPRVDTQYF
TRBV6-5	TRBJ2-1	few	TRBD1	TGTGCCAGCAGTCATAACCGGGACAGGGTGTTCTTC	CASSHNRDRVFF
TRBV3-1	TRBJ2-7	few	TRBD1	TGTGCCAGCAGCCAAGAAAACAGGGGCCCCATCTACTTC	CASSQENRGPIYF
TRBV3-1	TRBJ2-1	many	NA	TGTGCCAGCAGCCGGTTACGCGGTGCCTACAATGAGCAGTTCTTC	CASSRLRGAYNEQFF
TRBV4-2	TRBJ2-6	many	NA	TGTGCCAGCAGCCAGGGGATCTCTGGGGCCAACGTCCTGACTTTC	CASSQGISGANVLTF
TRBV5-1	TRBJ1-1	NA	NA	TGCGCCAGCAGCCGGAGCCAGGCCGGCACTGAAGCTTTCTTT	CASSRSQAGTEAFF
TRBV7-9	TRBJ2-7	NA	TRBD1	TGTGCCAGCAGCTACTTAGGGGACAGGGTGGTCTACGAGCAGTACTTC	CASSYLGDRVVYEQYF
TRBV11-2	TRBJ2-7	NA	NA	TGTGCCAGCAGCAGCCAATTAAACCGGAGGGCCGGCGCCTACGAGCAGTACTTC	CASSSQLNRRAGAYEQYF
TRBV20-1	TRBJ2-3	many	NA	TGCAGTGCTAGAGATGGGAAGGGGGTAGGAGATACGCAGTATTTT	CSARDGKGVGDTQYF
TRBV29-1	TRBJ2-1	few	TRBD1	TGCAGCGGATTCCCCGGGACAGGGGACTACAATGAGCAGTTCTTC	CSGFPGTGDYNEQFF
TRBV5-5	TRBJ2-1	many	NA	TGTGCCAGCAGCTTTGACGGACTGGCATACAATGAGCAGTTCTTC	CASSFDGLAYNEQFF
TRBV5-6	TRBJ1-1	many	NA	TGTGCCAGCAGCGGTCAGGGGCTTGAGGCTTTCTTT	CASSGQGLEAFF
TRBV29-1	TRBJ2-7	few	TRBD1	TGCAGCGCTTGGACAGGGAAACCCTACGAGCAGTACTTC	CSAWTGKPYEQYF
TRBV10-3	TRBJ2-5	NA	NA	TGTGCCAGCAGAGTGACAGGGACTTCGGAGACCCAGTACTTC	CASRVTGTSETQYF
TRBV7-2	TRBJ2-7	few	NA	TGTGCCAGCAGCTTAGGGAGCTTCTCCTACGAGCAGTACTTC	CASSLGSFSYEQYF
TRBV3-1	TRBJ1-3	few	NA	TGTGCCAGCAGCCAAAACCTGGGAAACACCATATATTTT	CASSQNLGNTIYF
TRBV5-1	TRBJ2-1	few	NA	TGCGCCAGCAGCTTTGGAGGGACCCGGGCCGCCAATGAGCAGTTCTTC	CASSFGGTRAANEQFF
TRBV25-1	TRBJ2-4	NA	TRBD1	TGTGCCAGCAGTGGGCGCAGGACAGGTCGCATCCGGCAAATCCTAGCCAAAAACATTCAGTACTTC	CASSGRRTGRIRQILAKNIQYF
TRBV20-1	TRBJ2-2	NA	TRBD2	TGCAGTGCTAGGAGTCTAGCGGGAGTCGACACCGGGGAGCTGTTTTTT	CSARSLAGVDTGELFF
TRBV9	TRBJ1-5	NA	NA	TGTGCCAGCAGCGTAGCGTCCGGAGTCAATCAGCCCCAGCATTTT	CASSVASGVNQPQHF
TRBV5-1	TRBJ2-1	many	NA	TGCGCCAGCAGCTTGGAGGCCAGCAGCTCCTACAATGAGCAGTTCTTC	CASSLEASSSYNEQFF
TRBV10-3	TRBJ2-7	few	TRBD2	TGTGCCATCAGTGAGACAAGCGGGAGGGCCGAGTACGAGCAGTACTTC	CAISETSGRAEYEQYF
TRBV5-1	TRBJ2-4	few	NA	TGCGCCAGCAGCTTGGACAGGTTGGGTGACATTCAGTACTTC	CASSLDRLGDIQYF
TRBV6-2/TRBV6-3	TRBJ2-1	NA	NA	TGTGCCAGCAGATTCGGCCAGGCTGAGCAGTTCTTC	CASRFGQAEQFF
TRBV20-1	TRBJ2-2	few	NA	TGCAGTGCTAGAAAGTATGAAATCGGGGAGCTGTTTTTT	CSARKYEIGELFF
TRBV20-1	TRBJ2-7	NA	TRBD2	TGCAGTGCTAGAGATTGGCTAGCGGGGCCGGGGGAGCAGTACTTC	CSARDWLAGPGEQYF
TRBV20-1	TRBJ1-6	many	NA	TGCAGTGCTAGAGATAGGCAGGGTAGATCACCCCTCCACTTT	CSARDRQGRSPLHF
TRBV20-1	TRBJ1-6	few	NA	TGCAGTGCTAGATCCAGGACGGACCCACCCAATTCACCCCTCCACTTT	CSARSRTDPPNSPLHF
TRBV7-9	TRBJ1-5	NA	NA	TGTGCCAGCAGCTTAGCAGGGGCCAGGCAGCCCCAGCATTTT	CASSLAGARQPQHF
TRBV28	TRBJ2-7	NA	NA	TGTGCCAGCAGGGGTAGCGGAGGGGGCTACGAGCAGTACTTC	CASRGSGGGYEQYF
TRBV5-1	TRBJ2-5	many	NA	TGCGCCAGCAGCTTGCAGGCACAGCCTCAAGAGACCCAGTACTTC	CASSLQAQPQETQYF
TRBV4-1	TRBJ2-7	NA	NA	TGCGCCAGCAGCCAAGAGCCGAGGAACACGGACGAGCAGTACTTC	CASSQEPRNTDEQYF
TRBV29-1	TRBJ2-1	NA	TRBD2	TGCAGCGTTGGTTTCGGGGGGGCCGGCGATGAGCAGTTCTTC	CSVGFGGAGDEQFF
TRBV29-1	TRBJ2-1	NA	TRBD1	TGCAGCGTTGGACAGGGGGTCTCTCTCAATGAGCAGTTCTTC	CSVGQGVSLNEQFF
TRBV29-1	TRBJ2-7	many	NA	TGCAGCGTTGTGTACACTGACAGGGAGCAGTACTTC	CSVVYTDREQYF
TRBV7-2	TRBJ1-6	few	NA	TGTGCCAGCAGCCAAGTGATTAATTCACCCCTCCACTTT	CASSQVINSPLHF
TRBV13	TRBJ1-3	many	NA	TGTGCCAGCAGCTCACGGAACTCTGGAAACACCATATATTTT	CASSSRNSGNTIYF
TRBV7-2	TRBJ1-1	few	TRBD1	TGTGCCAGCAGCCCACGGCAGGGGGCTGAAGCTTTCTTT	CASSPRQGAEAFF
TRBV7-9	TRBJ2-3	NA	NA	TGTGCCAGCACCCTGACTGGAGATACGCAGTATTTT	CASTLTGDTQYF
TRBV10-2	TRBJ2-5	few	TRBD1	TGCGCCAGCAGTACCGCGGGACAGGGGGCGCGTACGACCCAGTACTTC	CASSTAGQGARTTQYF
TRBV27	TRBJ2-3	NA	NA	TGTGCCAGCAGTTTCCTAGGACTACTCACAGATACGCAGTATTTT	CASSFLGLLTDTQYF
TRBV6-1	TRBJ2-3	many	NA	TGTGCCAGCAGTCCTCTGGGCAGGGTACTTACAGATACGCAGTATTTT	CASSPLGRVLTDTQYF
TRBV7-9	TRBJ1-4	few	TRBD1	TGTGCCAGCAGCACGCACTATACCCGGGACAGGGGGGAAAAACTGTTTTTT	CASSTHYTRDRGEKLFF
TRBV20-1	TRBJ2-1	many	TRBD2	TGCAGTGCGAGGCCAGAGCGGGAGGGACCCTACAATGAGCAGTTCTTC	CSARPEREGPYNEQFF